The source of this T cell receptor beta chain is a study of post-analysis software for immune sequencing data (dated by TCRdb to the mid-2010s). For context, the study as a whole: Relapsing-remitting, secondary progressive and progressive-relapsing multiple sclerosis were recorded as disease courses, and subtype annotation was lacking for some patients. A subset of samples was prepared in parallel using single-end sample barcoding, then pooled and co-amplified after Illumina adapter ligation. The patient repertoires were set against 10 or so previously published healthy control repertoires from donors whose ages ranged from about 6 to 25 years. Findings and caveats that apply to the study as a whole: Roughly 5 TRBV segments, including TRBV5-6, TRBV5-1 and TRBV20-1, were significantly more frequent in patients than controls. Multiple sclerosis patients had significantly lower normalized Chao1 diversity than controls, a result that suggests substantial peripheral T-cell clonal expansion. The control group was slightly older than the multiple sclerosis patient group. Direct clustering with F measure showed strong co-clustering of samples prepared in the same batch, prompting a batch-effect correction.

To demonstrate the VDJtools post-analysis software, the study profiled TCR beta repertoires from the peripheral blood of some 13 young patients with multiple sclerosis. The multiple sclerosis patients were children and adolescents between roughly 6 and 16 years of age. The CDR3 spans 13 residues, from the cysteine through the phenylalanine. Of all the DNA, just the CDR3 is kept, 39 bases in frame from base 1. The CDR1 and CDR2 encoded by the germline V gene (reference sequence) are DFQATT and SNEGSKA. Library generation was performed with PCR. Instrument on record: Illumina HiSeq 2500. To reduce PCR and sequencing biases, unique molecular identifiers were built into the TCR beta cDNA libraries. Approximately 500,000 cDNA molecules were obtained per 1 to 10 million input T cells, so each molecule approximated one T cell. The patient libraries were prepared and sequenced with the same protocol used for the earlier healthy control dataset. Samples belonging to the same batch were prepared together, multiplexed and sequenced on a shared HiSeq lane. As for the authors' bioinformatics: Raw barcoded reads were processed with MIGEC, discarding single-read molecular identifier groups before consensus assembly and CDR3 extraction. Clonotype tables were post-analysed with VDJtools, normalizing diversity by down-sampling all datasets to the smallest sample size. Repertoire overlap clustering matched CDR3 amino acid but not nucleotide sequences to correct batch-related cross-sample contamination. The raw public reads went through TCRdb reprocessing: fastp at Q25, MiXCR clone calling, in-frame beta chains kept. Every entry covers one CDR3 protein and lists the most common genes and DNA from its rows. The V and J calls and clone size are TCRdb's, not the authors'. The sample table shows approximately 440,000 distinct CDR3 sequences, and around 40% are seen once. The ten largest clones add up to 9% to 14% of the sample.

About this clonotype: Its antigen target is currently unknown. No per-base quality is available; no much larger clone lies one base away.

This TCR came from a girl aged 10-17 years with multiple sclerosis. The sequence links TRBV20-1 to TRBJ2-5, with TRBD1 as a weak D call on 6 bases. Near its end, the DNA agrees better with TRBJ2-7, so the J call may be wrong. The specimen sequenced was blood. The CDR3 reads CSARARGIYEQYF. The sequenced DNA is TGCAGTGCGCGGGCCAGGGGAATCTACGAGCAGTACTTC.